This TCR beta chain originates from a study of control samples from healthy donors and cancer patients. This clone has only one observation. Losses at the gene ends were 3 bases for V and 7 bases for J; bases not matched to a gene: 8. The CDR3 is 15 amino acids. Germline CDR1 is SGHVS and CDR2 is FNYEAQ. The protocol was immunoSEQ multiplex PCR, while the TCRdb copy is restricted to in-frame clones and leaves out a portion. Counted here are approximately 150,000 clones, 80% to 90% occurring once; the ten biggest clones make up approximately 1.7%. This TCR came from a man younger than 35 in good health. This chain links TRBV7-6 with TRBJ2-2, with TRBD2 matching over 7 bases. Sequencing used blood. CDR3 loop: CASSFRLAGGGELFF. CDR3 sequence (DNA): TGTGCCAGCAGCTTCCGACTAGCCGGCGGCGGGGAGCTGTTTTTT.